Listed below are T cell receptor beta chains from one sample, sequenced in a study of patients and donors after allogeneic stem cell transplantation. TCRdb recomputed calls from the RT-PCR reads with MiXCR, one row per CDR3 protein. The sample lists approximately 160,000 distinct CDR3 sequences, around 30% occurring once. What was sequenced was blood, either unsorted or a sorted T cell fraction (not recorded which). The receptors stem from a human donor who was either an allogeneic HSCT recipient or a stem cell or donor lymphocyte infusion donor (not recorded which). It is not recorded whose cells these are; they may come from a transplant donor. Both conserved end residues are part of each CDR3. Each record gives: D gene, J gene, clone size, V gene, CDR3 protein, CDR3 DNA. A D gene is named only where the DNA matches it firmly. Size is omitted from some rows. Given values are once, few, many or a class for expanded clones.

d_call: -
j_call: TRBJ1-4
clone_size: -
v_call: TRBV20-1
cdr3_aa: CSARTGGWEKLFF
cdr3_nt: TGCAGTGCTAGAACCGGGGGCTGGGAAAAACTGTTTTTT

d_call: TRBD1
j_call: TRBJ1-6
clone_size: -
v_call: TRBV7-9
cdr3_aa: CASSLGWTGSYNSPLHF
cdr3_nt: TGTGCCAGCAGCTTGGGATGGACAGGGAGCTATAATTCACCCCTCCACTTT

d_call: TRBD1
j_call: TRBJ1-1
clone_size: -
v_call: TRBV7-2
cdr3_aa: CASLGDRSVTEAFF
cdr3_nt: TGTGCCAGTCTTGGGGACAGGTCTGTCACTGAAGCTTTCTTT

d_call: -
j_call: TRBJ1-3
clone_size: many
v_call: TRBV6-6
cdr3_aa: CASKQPVLSGNTIYF
cdr3_nt: TGTGCCAGCAAGCAACCCGTTCTCTCTGGAAACACCATATATTTT

d_call: -
j_call: TRBJ1-1
clone_size: few
v_call: TRBV5-1
cdr3_aa: CASSLGFLQGKGTEAFF
cdr3_nt: TGCGCCAGCAGCCTCGGGTTCCTCCAGGGTAAAGGCACTGAAGCTTTCTTT

d_call: TRBD1
j_call: TRBJ2-5
clone_size: once
v_call: TRBV5-1
cdr3_aa: CASSRGQGPIQETQYF
cdr3_nt: TGCGCCAGCAGCCGAGGACAGGGGCCAATACAAGAGACCCAGTACTTC

d_call: -
j_call: TRBJ2-7
clone_size: -
v_call: TRBV28
cdr3_aa: CASRGTGSSYEQYF
cdr3_nt: TGTGCCAGCAGGGGAACCGGCAGCTCCTACGAGCAGTACTTC

d_call: TRBD2
j_call: TRBJ2-5
clone_size: -
v_call: TRBV7-2
cdr3_aa: CASSLGAAGGWETQYF
cdr3_nt: TGTGCCAGCAGCTTAGGGGCAGCGGGAGGCTGGGAGACCCAGTACTTC

d_call: -
j_call: TRBJ2-1
clone_size: -
v_call: TRBV4-2
cdr3_aa: CASSQGRPGGSYNEQFF
cdr3_nt: TGTGCCAGCAGCCAAGGACGTCCCGGAGGCTCCTACAATGAGCAGTTCTTC

d_call: -
j_call: TRBJ2-7
clone_size: -
v_call: TRBV9
cdr3_aa: CASSTWDSAMDEQYF
cdr3_nt: TGTGCCAGCAGCACGTGGGACTCGGCCATGGACGAGCAGTACTTC

d_call: -
j_call: TRBJ2-1
clone_size: -
v_call: TRBV27
cdr3_aa: CASSGVGGLNNEQFF
cdr3_nt: TGTGCCAGCAGTGGGGTTGGGGGTCTCAACAATGAGCAGTTCTTC

d_call: -
j_call: TRBJ2-2
clone_size: -
v_call: TRBV7-2
cdr3_aa: CASSFWGELFF
cdr3_nt: TGTGCCAGCAGCTTCTGGGGGGAGCTGTTTTTT

d_call: -
j_call: TRBJ1-1
clone_size: -
v_call: TRBV7-9
cdr3_aa: CASSASRPLGAFF
cdr3_nt: TGTGCCAGCAGCGCAAGTCGACCTTTAGGGGCTTTCTTT

d_call: TRBD1
j_call: TRBJ2-7
clone_size: -
v_call: TRBV5-5
cdr3_aa: CASSLKGQTYEQYF
cdr3_nt: TGTGCCAGCAGCTTGAAGGGACAGACCTACGAGCAGTACTTC

d_call: -
j_call: TRBJ1-2
clone_size: -
v_call: TRBV3-1
cdr3_aa: CASSQAHRESGGYTF
cdr3_nt: TGTGCCAGCAGCCAAGCGCACCGCGAGAGTGGCGGCTACACCTTC

d_call: TRBD2
j_call: TRBJ2-1
clone_size: few
v_call: TRBV11-1
cdr3_aa: CASSSNLAGGSYNEQFF
cdr3_nt: TGTGCCAGCAGCTCAAATCTAGCGGGAGGGTCCTACAATGAGCAGTTCTTC

d_call: TRBD1
j_call: TRBJ1-5
clone_size: -
v_call: TRBV30
cdr3_aa: CAWEQGGFNQPQHF
cdr3_nt: TGTGCCTGGGAACAGGGGGGATTCAATCAGCCCCAGCATTTT

d_call: -
j_call: TRBJ2-5
clone_size: few
v_call: TRBV28
cdr3_aa: CASSTYRQSQETQYF
cdr3_nt: TGTGCCAGCAGTACGTACCGACAGAGTCAAGAGACCCAGTACTTC

d_call: -
j_call: TRBJ1-1
clone_size: -
v_call: TRBV9
cdr3_aa: CASSVVKGPNTEAFF
cdr3_nt: TGTGCCAGCAGCGTAGTTAAAGGACCGAACACTGAAGCTTTCTTT

d_call: TRBD2
j_call: TRBJ2-7
clone_size: -
v_call: TRBV29-1
cdr3_aa: CSVRGLAGVRGYEQYF
cdr3_nt: TGCAGCGTTAGGGGACTAGCGGGAGTAAGGGGCTACGAGCAGTACTTC

d_call: -
j_call: TRBJ1-3
clone_size: few
v_call: TRBV6-5
cdr3_aa: CASSYSGRPGSGNTIYF
cdr3_nt: TGTGCCAGCAGTTACTCGGGACGGCCGGGCTCTGGAAACACCATATATTTT

d_call: TRBD2
j_call: TRBJ2-5
clone_size: -
v_call: TRBV25-1
cdr3_aa: CASSEYGEGSETQYF
cdr3_nt: TGTGCCAGCAGTGAATATGGGGAGGGGAGCGAGACCCAGTACTTC

d_call: -
j_call: TRBJ2-7
clone_size: -
v_call: TRBV12-5
cdr3_aa: CASGLAGSYEQYF
cdr3_nt: TGTGCTAGTGGTTTGGCCGGGTCCTACGAGCAGTACTTC

d_call: -
j_call: TRBJ1-4
clone_size: many
v_call: TRBV21-1
cdr3_aa: CASTSGQGNEKLFF
cdr3_nt: TGTGCCAGCACCTCGGGACAGGGGAATGAAAAACTGTTTTTT

d_call: TRBD2
j_call: TRBJ2-7
clone_size: -
v_call: TRBV5-6
cdr3_aa: CASSLAPSGSSYEQYF
cdr3_nt: TGTGCCAGCAGCTTGGCACCTAGCGGGAGCTCCTACGAGCAGTACTTC

d_call: -
j_call: TRBJ1-5
clone_size: many
v_call: TRBV10-3
cdr3_aa: CATAHSFEEAQHF
cdr3_nt: TGTGCCACTGCCCACAGTTTCGAAGAAGCCCAGCATTTT

d_call: -
j_call: TRBJ2-5
clone_size: -
v_call: TRBV7-2
cdr3_aa: CASSLGVGSETQYF
cdr3_nt: TGTGCCAGCAGCTTAGGGGTCGGGAGTGAGACCCAGTACTTC

d_call: TRBD1
j_call: TRBJ1-2
clone_size: few
v_call: TRBV20-1
cdr3_aa: CSARDLQGTKGYTF
cdr3_nt: TGCAGTGCTAGAGATCTACAGGGGACCAAGGGCTACACCTTC

d_call: -
j_call: TRBJ2-7
clone_size: -
v_call: TRBV20-1
cdr3_aa: CSARPWTVPTYEQYF
cdr3_nt: TGCAGTGCTAGACCTTGGACAGTGCCAACCTACGAGCAGTACTTC

d_call: -
j_call: TRBJ1-5
clone_size: few
v_call: TRBV7-9
cdr3_aa: CASSQHGNQPQHF
cdr3_nt: TGTGCCAGCAGCCAACACGGAAATCAGCCCCAGCATTTT

d_call: -
j_call: TRBJ2-2
clone_size: -
v_call: TRBV7-2
cdr3_aa: CASSLTGTNTGELFF
cdr3_nt: TGTGCCAGCAGCTTAACGGGTACGAACACCGGGGAGCTGTTTTTT

d_call: -
j_call: TRBJ1-4
clone_size: many
v_call: TRBV20-1
cdr3_aa: CSARGVSRETTNEKLFF
cdr3_nt: TGCAGTGCTAGAGGCGTTTCACGAGAAACAACTAATGAAAAACTGTTTTTT

d_call: TRBD2
j_call: TRBJ2-7
clone_size: few
v_call: TRBV20-1
cdr3_aa: CSARVGTSGRVHYEQYF
cdr3_nt: TGCAGTGCTAGAGTAGGGACTAGCGGGCGAGTCCACTACGAGCAGTACTTC

d_call: -
j_call: TRBJ1-6
clone_size: many
v_call: TRBV7-9
cdr3_aa: CASSSGPYNSPLHF
cdr3_nt: TGTGCCAGCAGCTCGGGCCCTTATAATTCACCCCTCCACTTT

d_call: -
j_call: TRBJ1-5
clone_size: -
v_call: TRBV20-1
cdr3_aa: CSASSTGKLQPQHF
cdr3_nt: TGCAGTGCTAGTTCCACAGGGAAGTTGCAGCCCCAGCATTTT

d_call: -
j_call: TRBJ2-7
clone_size: -
v_call: TRBV28
cdr3_aa: CASSQTYYEQYF
cdr3_nt: TGTGCCAGCAGCCAGACTTACTACGAGCAGTACTTC

d_call: -
j_call: TRBJ2-6
clone_size: -
v_call: TRBV7-9
cdr3_aa: CASSFTLSGANVLTF
cdr3_nt: TGTGCCAGCAGCTTTACTCTCTCTGGGGCCAACGTCCTGACTTTC

d_call: -
j_call: TRBJ1-3
clone_size: few
v_call: TRBV9
cdr3_aa: CASSVSVPPFGNTIYF
cdr3_nt: TGTGCCAGCAGCGTCTCCGTTCCCCCCTTTGGAAACACCATATATTTT

d_call: -
j_call: TRBJ1-5
clone_size: few
v_call: TRBV7-2
cdr3_aa: CASSLVTGSNQPQHF
cdr3_nt: TGTGCCAGCAGCTTAGTAACAGGCAGCAATCAGCCCCAGCATTTT

d_call: -
j_call: TRBJ2-7
clone_size: -
v_call: TRBV5-1
cdr3_aa: CASSLGQTTYEQYF
cdr3_nt: TGCGCCAGCAGCTTGGGACAGACTACCTACGAGCAGTACTTC

d_call: TRBD1
j_call: TRBJ2-7
clone_size: -
v_call: TRBV4-1
cdr3_aa: CASSQGDRVYEQYF
cdr3_nt: TGCGCCAGCAGCCAGGGGGACAGGGTATACGAGCAGTACTTC

d_call: TRBD1
j_call: TRBJ1-5
clone_size: -
v_call: TRBV10-3
cdr3_aa: CAISESTGGEYQPQHF
cdr3_nt: TGTGCCATCAGTGAGTCAACAGGGGGCGAGTATCAGCCCCAGCATTTT

d_call: -
j_call: TRBJ1-3
clone_size: -
v_call: TRBV6-1
cdr3_aa: CASSARVTGNTIYF
cdr3_nt: TGTGCCAGCAGTGCGAGGGTAACTGGAAACACCATATATTTT

d_call: -
j_call: TRBJ2-7
clone_size: -
v_call: TRBV29-1
cdr3_aa: CSVRGSGLGGEQYF
cdr3_nt: TGCAGCGTAAGAGGGAGTGGGTTAGGAGGCGAGCAGTACTTC

d_call: TRBD1
j_call: TRBJ2-3
clone_size: -
v_call: TRBV30
cdr3_aa: CAWSAHRGRADTQYF
cdr3_nt: TGTGCCTGGAGTGCCCACAGGGGGCGCGCAGATACGCAGTATTTT

d_call: -
j_call: TRBJ2-2
clone_size: -
v_call: TRBV7-2
cdr3_aa: CSSTQRVNIGELFF
cdr3_nt: TGTTCCAGTACACAAAGGGTCAATATCGGGGAGCTGTTTTTT

d_call: -
j_call: TRBJ2-2
clone_size: -
v_call: TRBV4-2
cdr3_aa: CASSGRAAPGELFF
cdr3_nt: TGTGCCAGCAGCGGCAGGGCCGCCCCCGGGGAGCTGTTTTTT

d_call: TRBD2
j_call: TRBJ2-7
clone_size: few
v_call: TRBV9
cdr3_aa: CASSPLAGPTYEQYF
cdr3_nt: TGTGCCAGCAGCCCCCTAGCGGGACCGACCTACGAGCAGTACTTC

d_call: TRBD1
j_call: TRBJ2-2
clone_size: -
v_call: TRBV24-1
cdr3_aa: CATSDRTGTGDSLNTGELFF
cdr3_nt: TGTGCCACCAGTGATCGGACCGGGACAGGGGACTCTTTGAACACCGGGGAGCTGTTTTTT

d_call: TRBD2
j_call: TRBJ2-3
clone_size: few
v_call: TRBV5-6
cdr3_aa: CASSYLRLAGVTDTQYF
cdr3_nt: TGTGCCAGCAGCTACCTCCGACTAGCGGGAGTTACAGATACGCAGTATTTT

d_call: -
j_call: TRBJ2-3
clone_size: few
v_call: TRBV7-2
cdr3_aa: CASSLMGESQYF
cdr3_nt: TGTGCCAGCAGCCTAATGGGGGAGTCGCAGTATTTT

d_call: -
j_call: TRBJ2-1
clone_size: -
v_call: TRBV12-3/TRBV12-4
cdr3_aa: CASSLSEQHASYNEQFF
cdr3_nt: TGTGCCAGCAGCCTAAGTGAGCAACATGCCTCCTACAATGAGCAGTTCTTC

d_call: -
j_call: TRBJ2-1
clone_size: many
v_call: TRBV5-1
cdr3_aa: CASSLDPGTHNEQFF
cdr3_nt: TGCGCCAGCAGCTTGGACCCAGGGACCCACAATGAGCAGTTCTTC

d_call: -
j_call: TRBJ1-3
clone_size: -
v_call: TRBV18
cdr3_aa: CASSPAPIANTIYF
cdr3_nt: TGTGCCAGCTCACCGGCCCCTATCGCGAACACCATATATTTT

d_call: TRBD2
j_call: TRBJ2-7
clone_size: -
v_call: TRBV4-2
cdr3_aa: CASSQDGGLGEQYF
cdr3_nt: TGTGCCAGCAGCCAAGATGGCGGACTAGGCGAGCAGTACTTC